Following are 17 T cell receptor beta chains from one sample sequenced in a study of T cell changes during pregnancy in multiple sclerosis. TCRdb keeps only in-frame clones here, not all; method: immunoSEQ multiplex PCR. Here the sample spans about 100,000 clones, around 93% being singletons. The sequencing used peripheral blood, collected after pregnancy. The receptors stem from a female donor with multiple sclerosis, enrolled in a pregnancy study.

The DNA of the CDR3 is TGTGCCAGCGGGGGACTAGCGGGAGACCAAGAGACCCAGTACTTC. The encoded protein is CASGGLAGDQETQYF. The chain employs TRBV25-1 and TRBJ2-5; 14 bases are a match to TRBD2. Trimming at V came to 8 bases and at J to 0 bases, leaving 2 bases not matched to a gene. Germline V gives CDR1 MGHDK, CDR2 SYGVNS. The CDR3 runs 15 residues.

The rearrangement uses TRBV30 and TRBJ2-3, with D maybe TRBD2 (6 bases). Trimming took 0 bases from V and 0 from J, leaving 10 bases between them. The CDR3 loop spans 15 amino acids. Germline V CDR1 and CDR2: GTSNPN, SVGIG (reference sequence). CDR3 sequence: CAWSVAGTSTDTQYF. The CDR3 region has the DNA TGTGCCTGGAGTGTGGCGGGAACTAGCACAGATACGCAGTATTTT.

This chain links TRBV27 with TRBJ2-2; D uncertain. The germline gives CDR1 MNHEY, CDR2 SMNVEV (reference sequence). Between the trimmed V and J ends, which lost 5 bases and 3 bases, there was a span of 13 bases. CDR3 length: 15 amino acids. Written as DNA, the CDR3 is TGTGCCAGCAGTAGATACGGAGTTTACACCGGGGAGCTGTTTTTT. Its protein product is CASSRYGVYTGELFF.

This sequence joins TRBV5-1 and TRBJ1-3; a weak D match, TRBD1 (6 bases). Germline-derived CDR1 and CDR2 are SGHRS and YFSETQ. This CDR3 contains 18 residues. Trimming left V 0 bases short and J 0 bases short, with 16 bases between. CDR3 sequence reads: CASSLGRPTGSSGNTIYF. DNA of the CDR3: TGCGCCAGCAGCTTGGGCCGCCCTACAGGGTCCTCTGGAAACACCATATATTTT.

This rearrangement joins TRBV16 to TRBJ2-3, with a tentative D call TRBD1 (5 bases). CDR1 is KGHSY and CDR2 is FQNENV in the germline V gene. Trimming took off 0 bases at V and 4 bases at J, with 17 bases between the two ends. The CDR3 is 17 residues long. The CDR3: CASSQSPGQDMADTQYF. The CDR3 region has the DNA TGTGCCAGCAGCCAATCTCCAGGCCAGGACATGGCAGATACGCAGTATTTT. The variable domain in full, completed from reference TRBV16 and TRBJ2-3, reads GEEVAQTPKHLVRGEGQKAKLYCAPIKGHSYVFWYQQVLKNEFKFLISFQNENVFDETGMPKERFSAKCLPNSPCSLEIQATKLEDSAVYFCASSQSPGQDMADTQYFGPGTRLTVL.

The J gene is TRBJ1-5, the V gene TRBV2, with D maybe TRBD1 (6 bases). The CDR3 totals 15 residues. CDR1 SNHLY and CDR2 FYNNEI come from the germline V gene. The V end was cut by 4 bases, the J end by 2 bases, with 12 bases between. The CDR3 sequence: CASSGQGNGNQPQHF. The DNA of the CDR3 is TGTGCCAGCAGTGGTCAGGGGAATGGCAATCAGCCCCAGCATTTT.

In its sample, this clone was seen once. DNA of the CDR3: TGTGCCACCAGAACCGGGACTCCTCCTAACTATGGCTACACCTTC. Amino acid sequence: CATRTGTPPNYGYTF. This sequence joins TRBV15 and TRBJ1-2; possible D gene TRBD1, 5 bases. The CDR3 contains 15 residues. The germline gives CDR1 LNHNV, CDR2 YYDKDF (reference sequence). Trimming left V 6 bases short and J 0 bases short, with 14 bases between.

The V and J genes are TRBV5-6 and TRBJ1-4; possible D gene TRBD1, 6 bases. CDR3 size: 14 residues. Germline CDR1 reads SGHDT; CDR2 reads YYEEEE. The V gene lost 4 bases and the J gene lost 6 bases, with 13 bases spanning the gap. Here the CDR3 reads CASSHRDGDEKLFF. The CDR3, as DNA: TGTGCCAGCAGCCACAGGGATGGGGATGAAAAACTGTTTTTT.

This clone was counted a few times. The chain carries TRBV6-5 and TRBJ1-2; 8 nucleotides agree with TRBD1. The CDR3 is 14 residues long. Per germline, CDR1 MNHEY and CDR2 SVGAGI. With 0 bases clipped from V and 8 bases from J, the junction kept 5 bases outside the gene matches. Here the CDR3 reads CASSYSGQVGGYTF. The CDR3 nucleotides are TGTGCCAGCAGTTACTCGGGACAGGTGGGCGGCTACACCTTC.

The chain uses TRBV5-1 and TRBJ1-1; D remains ambiguous. The CDR3 has 15 residues. Germline V lookup: CDR1 SGHRS, CDR2 YFSETQ. The V end lost 4 bases, the J end lost 3 bases, and 16 bases lay between the germline ends. Written as DNA, the CDR3 is TGCGCCAGCAGCGGCCCGGGATCCGATTACACTGAAGCTTTCTTT. Its translation: CASSGPGSDYTEAFF.

The chain couples TRBV15 to TRBJ2-1; D might be TRBD1 (5 bases). The CDR3 runs 14 residues. The germline V gene encodes CDR1 LNHNV and CDR2 YYDKDF (reference sequence). The V end lost 0 bases, the J end lost 4 bases, and 7 bases lay between the germline ends. This chain's CDR3 is CATSRDRGYNEQFF. Here the CDR3 DNA reads TGTGCCACCAGCAGAGATAGGGGTTACAATGAGCAGTTCTTC.

The V and J genes are TRBV7-9 and TRBJ1-1; D not resolved. Germline V gene sequence: CDR1 SEHNR, CDR2 FQNEAQ (reference sequence). V lost 4 bases to trimming and J lost 11 bases, with 14 bases between them. CDR3 length: 12 amino acids. CDR3 sequence reads: CASSSPGLPAFF. The CDR3 DNA is TGTGCCAGCAGCTCTCCGGGGTTACCGGCTTTCTTT.

This chain joins TRBV11-3 and TRBJ2-3; D ambiguous. Germline values: CDR1 SGHNT, CDR2 YENEEA. Trimming removed 3 bases at V and 4 bases at J, with 14 bases between. The CDR3 runs 15 residues. For the CDR3, the DNA is TGTGCCAGCAGCTTTTTACCCGTGGGCGCAGATACGCAGTATTTT. Translation: CASSFLPVGADTQYF.

This chain connects TRBV4-3 to TRBJ1-2; D possibly corresponds to TRBD1 (5 bases). The germline V and J ends were trimmed by 1 base and 7 bases, with 10 bases remaining between them. This CDR3 spans 13 amino acids. Per the germline V gene, CDR1 is LGHNA and CDR2 is YSLEER. The CDR3 spells CASSQGGPGGYTF. In DNA, the CDR3 is TGCGCCAGCAGCCAAGGGGGCCCGGGTGGCTACACCTTC.

The chain has TRBV30 and TRBJ2-4, with TRBD2 matching over 8 bases. V was clipped by 3 bases and J by 8 bases; unmatched bases: 9. The CDR3 consists of 14 residues. Germline assignment: CDR1 GTSNPN and CDR2 SVGIG (reference sequence). CDR3 protein: CAWRTSGTRDIQYF. As DNA, the CDR3 is TGTGCCTGGAGGACTTCCGGGACTAGAGACATTCAGTACTTC.

In the case of this clone: Other DNA sequences from this sample encode an identical CDR3 as well. J is TRBJ2-7 and V is TRBV9; TRBD2 aligns across 11 bases. Trimming took 1 base from V and 3 from J; bases not matched to a gene: 0. CDR1 and CDR2 from the germline V gene are SGDLS and YYNGEE. This CDR3 has 14 residues. CDR3 protein: CASSVTSGSYEQYF. The CDR3 DNA is TGTGCCAGCAGCGTAACTAGCGGGAGCTACGAGCAGTACTTC.

J is TRBJ2-5 and V is TRBV5-1, with TRBD2 as a possible D gene (5 bases). V was pared by 7 bases and J by 4 bases, with 26 bases between. The CDR3 totals 17 residues. The germline gives CDR1 SGHRS, CDR2 YFSETQ. In nucleotides, the CDR3 is TGCGCCAGCCATCCGGTTATTAGGCGCCTGCGGGCAGAGACCCAGTACTTC. Protein: CASHPVIRRLRAETQYF.